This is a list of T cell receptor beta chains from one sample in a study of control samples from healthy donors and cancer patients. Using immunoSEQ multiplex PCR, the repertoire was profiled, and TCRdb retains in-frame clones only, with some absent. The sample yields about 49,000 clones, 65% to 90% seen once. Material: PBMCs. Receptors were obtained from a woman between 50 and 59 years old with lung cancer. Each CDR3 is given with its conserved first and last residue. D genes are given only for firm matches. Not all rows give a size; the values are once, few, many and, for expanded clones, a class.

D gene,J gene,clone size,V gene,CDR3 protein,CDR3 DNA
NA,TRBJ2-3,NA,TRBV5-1,CASSSRDTQYF,TGCGCCAGCAGCTCCAGAGACACGCAGTATTTT
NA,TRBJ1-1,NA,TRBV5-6,CASSSIDPEAFF,TGTGCCAGCAGCAGCATTGACCCTGAAGCTTTCTTT
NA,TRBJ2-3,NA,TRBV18,CASSLQPSTDTQYF,TGTGCCAGCTCACTCCAACCCAGCACAGATACGCAGTATTTT
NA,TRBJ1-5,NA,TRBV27,CASSLDSYNNQPQHF,TGTGCCAGCAGTTTAGACAGCTACAACAATCAGCCCCAGCATTTT
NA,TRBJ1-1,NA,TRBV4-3,CASSNREGEAFF,TGCGCCAGCAGTAACAGGGAGGGTGAAGCTTTCTTT
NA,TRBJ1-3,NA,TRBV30,CAWWRRNTIYF,TGTGCCTGGTGGAGACGAAACACCATATATTTT
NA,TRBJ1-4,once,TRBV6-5,CASRQGGGNEKLFF,TGTGCCAGCAGGCAAGGGGGGGGGAATGAAAAACTGTTTTTT
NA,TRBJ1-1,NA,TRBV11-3,CASSRTFMNTEAFF,TGTGCCAGCAGTCGGACTTTCATGAACACTGAAGCTTTCTTT
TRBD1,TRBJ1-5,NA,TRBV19,CASSIERDRDRVRIDQPQHF,TGTGCCAGTAGTATAGAGAGGGACCGGGACAGGGTGAGAATAGATCAGCCCCAGCATTTT
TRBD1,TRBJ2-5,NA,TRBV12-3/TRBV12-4,CASGTGGGTQYF,TGTGCCAGCGGGACAGGGGGTGGGACCCAGTACTTC
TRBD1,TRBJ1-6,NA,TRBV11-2,CASSYGTGDNSPLHF,TGTGCCAGCAGCTACGGGACAGGAGATAATTCACCCCTCCACTTT
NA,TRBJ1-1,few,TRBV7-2,CASSPQSGVSNTEAFF,TGTGCCAGCAGCCCTCAGAGTGGAGTGTCGAACACTGAAGCTTTCTTT
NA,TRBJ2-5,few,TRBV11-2,CASSPGSSQETQYF,TGTGCCAGCAGCCCTGGCAGTTCACAAGAGACCCAGTACTTC
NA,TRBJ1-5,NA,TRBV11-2,CASSQWDGYNQPQHF,TGTGCCAGCAGCCAATGGGACGGTTACAATCAGCCCCAGCATTTT
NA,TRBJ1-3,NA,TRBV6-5,CASSSDGTDTIYF,TGTGCCAGCAGTTCGGACGGAACAGACACCATATATTTT
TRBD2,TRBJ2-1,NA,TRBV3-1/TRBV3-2,CASKAGGNNEQFF,TGTGCCAGCAAAGCGGGGGGGAACAATGAGCAGTTCTTC